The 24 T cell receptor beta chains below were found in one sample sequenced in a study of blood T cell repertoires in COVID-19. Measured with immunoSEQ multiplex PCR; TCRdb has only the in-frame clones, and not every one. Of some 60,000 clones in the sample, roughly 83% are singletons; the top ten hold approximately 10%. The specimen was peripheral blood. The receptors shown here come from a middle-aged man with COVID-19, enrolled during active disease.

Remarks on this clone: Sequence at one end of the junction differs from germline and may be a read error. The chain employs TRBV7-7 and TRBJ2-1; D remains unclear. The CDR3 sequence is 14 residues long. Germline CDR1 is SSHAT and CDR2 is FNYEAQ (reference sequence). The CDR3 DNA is TGTGCTAGCAGCTTAGACGCGGTGAACAATGAGCAGTTCTTC. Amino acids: CASSLDAVNNEQFF.

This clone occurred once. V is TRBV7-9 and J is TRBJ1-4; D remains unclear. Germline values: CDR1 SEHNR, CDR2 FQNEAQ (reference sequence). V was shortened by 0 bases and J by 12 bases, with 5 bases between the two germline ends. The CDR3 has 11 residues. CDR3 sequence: CASSLAEELFF. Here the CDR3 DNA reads TGTGCCAGCAGCTTAGCGGAGGAACTGTTTTTT. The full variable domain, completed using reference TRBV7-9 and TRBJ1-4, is DTGVSQNPRHKITKRGQNVTFRCDPISEHNRLYWYRQTLGQGPEFLTYFQNEAQLEKSRLLSDRFSAERPKGSFSTLEIQRTEQGDSAMYLCASSLAEELFFGSGTQLSVL.

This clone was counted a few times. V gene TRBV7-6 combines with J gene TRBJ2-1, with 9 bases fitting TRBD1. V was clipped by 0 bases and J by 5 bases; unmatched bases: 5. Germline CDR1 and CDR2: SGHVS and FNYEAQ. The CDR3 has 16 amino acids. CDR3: CASSLAAGTGHNEQFF. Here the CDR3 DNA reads TGTGCCAGCAGCTTAGCTGCCGGGACAGGGCACAATGAGCAGTTCTTC.

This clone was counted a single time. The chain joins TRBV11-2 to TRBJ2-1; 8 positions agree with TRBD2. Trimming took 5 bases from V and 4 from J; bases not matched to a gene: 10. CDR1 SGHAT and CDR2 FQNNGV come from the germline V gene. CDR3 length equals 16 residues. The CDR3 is CASSPSGTSNYNEQFF. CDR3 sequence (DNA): TGTGCCAGCAGCCCCTCCGGGACTAGTAATTACAATGAGCAGTTCTTC.

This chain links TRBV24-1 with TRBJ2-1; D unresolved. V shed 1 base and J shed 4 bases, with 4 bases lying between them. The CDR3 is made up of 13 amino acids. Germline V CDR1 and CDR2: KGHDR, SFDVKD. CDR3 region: CATSDFPYNEQFF. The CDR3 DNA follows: TGTGCCACCAGTGATTTCCCTTACAATGAGCAGTTCTTC.

CDR3 sequence reads: CASSRPVAKNIQYF. The CDR3 DNA sequence: TGTGCCAGCAGTCGCCCAGTAGCCAAAAACATTCAGTACTTC. The chain recombines TRBV6-8 with TRBJ2-4; D remains unclear. CDR3 size: 14 residues. Germline V gene sequence: CDR1 MNHGY, CDR2 SAAAGT. Trimming left V 5 bases short and J 0 bases short, with 8 bases between.

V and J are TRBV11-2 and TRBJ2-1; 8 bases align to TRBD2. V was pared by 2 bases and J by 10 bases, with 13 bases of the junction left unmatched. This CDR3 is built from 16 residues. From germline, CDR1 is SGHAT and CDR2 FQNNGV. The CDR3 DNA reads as TGTGCCAGCAGCTTAATGGCGGGACTAGGGTTAGGGGAGCAGTTCTTC. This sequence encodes CASSLMAGLGLGEQFF.

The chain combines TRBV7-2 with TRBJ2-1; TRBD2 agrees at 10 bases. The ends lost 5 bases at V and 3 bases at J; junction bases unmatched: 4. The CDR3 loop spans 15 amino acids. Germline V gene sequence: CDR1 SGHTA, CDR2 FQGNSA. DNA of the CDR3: TGTGCCAGCAGCACTAGCGGGACCAGCTACAATGAGCAGTTCTTC. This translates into CASSTSGTSYNEQFF.

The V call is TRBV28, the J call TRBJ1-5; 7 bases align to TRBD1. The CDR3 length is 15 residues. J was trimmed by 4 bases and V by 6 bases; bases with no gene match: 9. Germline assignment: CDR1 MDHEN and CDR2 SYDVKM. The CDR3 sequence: CASSTRGVPNQPQHF. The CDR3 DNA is TGTGCCAGCAGCACCAGGGGGGTCCCTAATCAGCCCCAGCATTTT.

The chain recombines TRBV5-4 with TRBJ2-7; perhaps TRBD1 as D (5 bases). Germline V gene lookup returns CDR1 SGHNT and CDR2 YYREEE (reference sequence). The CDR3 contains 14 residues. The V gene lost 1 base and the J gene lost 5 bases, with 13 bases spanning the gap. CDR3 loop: CASSLPGPRDEQYF. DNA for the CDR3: TGTGCCAGCAGCTTGCCAGGGCCTCGGGACGAGCAGTACTTC.

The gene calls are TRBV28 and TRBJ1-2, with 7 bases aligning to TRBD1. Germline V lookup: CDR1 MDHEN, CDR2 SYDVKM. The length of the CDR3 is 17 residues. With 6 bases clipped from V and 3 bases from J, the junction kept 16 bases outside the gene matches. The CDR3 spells CASSQTFRTGSYYGYTF. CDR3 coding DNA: TGTGCCAGCAGCCAGACTTTTAGGACAGGCTCTTACTATGGCTACACCTTC.

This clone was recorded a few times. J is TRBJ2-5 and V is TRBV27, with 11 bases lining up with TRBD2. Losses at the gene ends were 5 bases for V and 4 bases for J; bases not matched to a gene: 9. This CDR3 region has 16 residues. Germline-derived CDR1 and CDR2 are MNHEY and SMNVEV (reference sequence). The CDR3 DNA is TGTGCCAGCAGTCAGTTAGCGGGAGGGCCGGGAGAGACCCAGTACTTC. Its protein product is CASSQLAGGPGETQYF.

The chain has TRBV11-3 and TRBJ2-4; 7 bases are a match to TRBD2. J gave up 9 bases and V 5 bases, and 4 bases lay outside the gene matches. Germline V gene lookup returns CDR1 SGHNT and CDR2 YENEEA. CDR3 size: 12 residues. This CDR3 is CASSRGEGIQYF. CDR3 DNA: TGTGCCAGCAGCCGGGGGGAGGGCATTCAGTACTTC.

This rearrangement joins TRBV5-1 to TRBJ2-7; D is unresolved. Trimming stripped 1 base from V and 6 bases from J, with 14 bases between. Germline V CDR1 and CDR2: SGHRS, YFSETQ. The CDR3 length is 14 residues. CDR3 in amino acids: CASSLSASTPEQYF. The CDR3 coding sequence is TGCGCCAGCAGCTTGTCAGCGTCCACCCCCGAGCAGTACTTC. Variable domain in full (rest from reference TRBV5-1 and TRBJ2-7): KAGVTQTPRYLIKTRGQQVTLSCSPISGHRSVSWYQQTPGQGLQFLFEYFSETQRNKGNFPGRFSGRQFSNSRSEMNVSTLELGDSALYLCASSLSASTPEQYFGPGTRLTVT.

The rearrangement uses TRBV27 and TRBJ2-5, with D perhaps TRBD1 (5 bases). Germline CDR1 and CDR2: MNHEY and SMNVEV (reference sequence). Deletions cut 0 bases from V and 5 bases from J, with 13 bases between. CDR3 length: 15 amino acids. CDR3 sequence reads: CASSLSGAIGETQYF. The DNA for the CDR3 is TGTGCCAGCAGTTTATCAGGGGCAATCGGGGAGACCCAGTACTTC.

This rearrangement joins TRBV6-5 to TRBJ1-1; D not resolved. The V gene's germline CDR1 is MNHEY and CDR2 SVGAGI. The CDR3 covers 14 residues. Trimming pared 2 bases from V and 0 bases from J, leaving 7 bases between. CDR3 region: CASSYAEMNTEAFF. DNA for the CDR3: TGTGCCAGCAGTTACGCAGAAATGAACACTGAAGCTTTCTTT.

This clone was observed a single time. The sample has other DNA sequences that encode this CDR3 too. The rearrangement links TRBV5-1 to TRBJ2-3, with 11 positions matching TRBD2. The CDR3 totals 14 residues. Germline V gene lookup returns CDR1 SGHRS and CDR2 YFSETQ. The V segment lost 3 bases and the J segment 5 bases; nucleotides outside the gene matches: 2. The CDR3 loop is CASSYGLAGDTQYF. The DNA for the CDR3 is TGCGCCAGCAGCTACGGACTAGCGGGAGATACGCAGTATTTT.

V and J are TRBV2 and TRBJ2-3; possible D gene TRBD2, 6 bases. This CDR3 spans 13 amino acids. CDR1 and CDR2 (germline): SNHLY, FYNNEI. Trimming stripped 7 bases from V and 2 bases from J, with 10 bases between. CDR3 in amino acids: CASNQRVTDTQYF. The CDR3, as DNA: TGTGCCAGCAATCAGCGGGTCACAGATACGCAGTATTTT.

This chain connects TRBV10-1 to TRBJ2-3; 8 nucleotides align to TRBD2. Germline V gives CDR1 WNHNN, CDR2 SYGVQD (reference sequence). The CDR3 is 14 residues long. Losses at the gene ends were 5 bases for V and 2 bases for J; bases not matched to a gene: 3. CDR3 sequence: CASSTSGATDTQYF. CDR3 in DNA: TGCGCCAGCAGTACTAGCGGCGCCACAGATACGCAGTATTTT.

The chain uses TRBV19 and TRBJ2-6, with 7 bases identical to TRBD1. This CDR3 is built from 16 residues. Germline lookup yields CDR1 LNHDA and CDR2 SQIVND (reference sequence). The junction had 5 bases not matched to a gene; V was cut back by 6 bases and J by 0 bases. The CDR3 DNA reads TGTGCCAGTAGATCCGGGACAGCCTCTGGGGCCAACGTCCTGACTTTC. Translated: CASRSGTASGANVLTF. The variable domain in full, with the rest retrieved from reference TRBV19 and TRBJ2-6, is DGGITQSPKYLFRKEGQNVTLSCEQNLNHDAMYWYRQDPGQGLRLIYYSQIVNDFQKGDIAEGYSVSREKKESFPLTVTSAQKNPTAFYLCASRSGTASGANVLTFGAGSRLTVL.

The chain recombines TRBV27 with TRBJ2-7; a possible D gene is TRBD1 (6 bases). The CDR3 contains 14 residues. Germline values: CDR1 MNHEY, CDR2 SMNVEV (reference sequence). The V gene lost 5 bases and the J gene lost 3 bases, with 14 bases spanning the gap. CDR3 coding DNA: TGTGCCAGCAGTCCGCGGACAGCCAGCTACGAGCAGTACTTC. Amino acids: CASSPRTASYEQYF.

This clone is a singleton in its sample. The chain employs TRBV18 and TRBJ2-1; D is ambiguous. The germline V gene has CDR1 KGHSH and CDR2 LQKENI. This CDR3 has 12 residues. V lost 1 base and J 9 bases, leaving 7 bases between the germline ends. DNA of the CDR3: TGTGCCAGCTCACCACTCCTGAGTGAGCAGTTCTTC. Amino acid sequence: CASSPLLSEQFF.

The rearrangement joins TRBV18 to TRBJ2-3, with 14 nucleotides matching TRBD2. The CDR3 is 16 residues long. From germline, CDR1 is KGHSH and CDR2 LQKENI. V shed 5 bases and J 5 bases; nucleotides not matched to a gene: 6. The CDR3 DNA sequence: TGTGCCAGCTCAACGGGACTAGCGGGAGCGGGAGATACGCAGTATTTT. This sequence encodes CASSTGLAGAGDTQYF. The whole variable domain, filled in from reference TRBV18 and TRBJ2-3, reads NAGVMQNPRHLVRRRGQEARLRCSPMKGHSHVYWYRQLPEEGLKFMVYLQKENIIDESGMPKERFSAEFPKEGPSILRIQQVVRGDSAAYFCASSTGLAGAGDTQYFGPGTRLTVL.

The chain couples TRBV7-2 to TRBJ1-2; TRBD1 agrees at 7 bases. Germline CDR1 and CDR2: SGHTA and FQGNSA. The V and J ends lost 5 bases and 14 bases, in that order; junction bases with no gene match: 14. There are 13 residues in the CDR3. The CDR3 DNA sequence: TGTGCCAGCAGCATAGACAGGGTCTCCCCGCGTACCTTC. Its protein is CASSIDRVSPRTF.